This paragraph covers one T cell receptor (beta chain) sequence. Unmatched junction bases numbered 12, after V lost 0 bases and J lost 3 bases. Germline V lookup: CDR1 SGHTS, CDR2 YDEGEE. The CDR3 has 18 amino acids. Clones were read by immunoSEQ multiplex PCR, and TCRdb kept only the in-frame ones, dropping some. Of 120,000 to 150,000 clones listed, approximately 85% are singletons. The data belong to a study of blood T cell repertoires in COVID-19. The sequence came from a woman aged 55-69 years with COVID-19, enrolled during active disease. V and J are TRBV5-8 and TRBJ1-5; 7 positions match TRBD1. Sequencing input: peripheral blood. CDR3 protein: CASSLAYSTGATNQPQHF. Here the CDR3 DNA reads TGTGCCAGCAGCTTGGCGTATAGTACAGGGGCCACCAATCAGCCCCAGCATTTT.